This TCR delta chain comes out of a study of gamma-delta T cells after stem cell transplantation. TCRdb fed the RT-PCR reads into CATT to redo clone calling. The sample has around 2,700 delta-chain clones, 3% seen once; the top ten hold about 50%. V was pared by 0 bases and J by 2 bases, with 12 bases between. Germline CDR1 is GEAIGNYY and CDR2 is EKD. The CDR3 totals 15 residues. Worth noting for this clone: A far larger clone differs by one base, so this is likely a read error. Other DNA sequences from this sample encode an identical CDR3 as well.

The sequence came from a human donor. It is not recorded whose cells these are; they may come from a transplant donor. The source material was gamma-delta T cells. The chain carries TRDV2 and TRDJ1; a weak D match, TRDD3 (6 bases). The CDR3 DNA sequence: TGTGCCTGTGACACCCTTGGGGGTTTTACCGATAAACTCATCTTT. It specifies CACDTLGGFTDKLIF.